These T cell receptor beta chains were read from a single sample in a study of T cell repertoires in cytomegalovirus infection. Antigen specificity for these receptors is unknown. TCRdb independently ran MiXCR on the reads; one entry per CDR3 protein. This table has 650,000 to 850,000 distinct CDR3 sequences, 29% appearing once. The sample in question was cultured CD8+ T cells from PBMCs, obtained from culture after CMV antigen stimulation. The receptors stem from a human donor in good health (CMV status not recorded). Some clones in this sample may be carry-over from other donors' samples. The CDR3 runs from the conserved cysteine through the conserved F or W. The D gene is left open where the match is weak. A clone size is listed for some rows: how often the clone was seen (once, few, many), or a class if it is expanded.

D gene	J gene	V gene	clone size	CDR3 protein	CDR3 DNA
TRBD1	TRBJ1-2	TRBV14	-	CASSNRTGVPGYTF	TGTGCCAGCAGCAACCGAACAGGGGTTCCTGGCTACACCTTC
-	TRBJ2-3	TRBV6-6	-	CASSAVGGAHTDTQYF	TGTGCCAGCAGTGCCGTTGGGGGGGCACACACAGATACGCAGTATTTT
TRBD2	TRBJ2-3	TRBV5-4	few	CASSPEVAGVPTDTQYF	TGTGCCAGCAGCCCGGAGGTAGCGGGGGTTCCCACAGATACGCAGTATTTT
TRBD1	TRBJ2-2	TRBV7-2	many	CASSREFPWGQGPGELFF	TGTGCCAGCAGCCGTGAATTTCCCTGGGGACAGGGGCCCGGGGAGCTGTTTTTT
-	TRBJ1-1	TRBV6-1	-	CASSETRGRTEAFF	TGTGCCAGCAGTGAAACCCGAGGGCGCACTGAAGCTTTCTTT
TRBD2	TRBJ2-3	TRBV12-3/TRBV12-4	few	CASSPGGKTSTDTQYF	TGTGCCAGCAGTCCCGGGGGGAAGACTAGCACAGATACGCAGTATTTT
-	TRBJ1-1	TRBV12-3/TRBV12-4	many	CASSLSGVTTEAFF	TGTGCCAGCAGTTTAAGTGGTGTCACCACTGAAGCTTTCTTT
-	TRBJ2-2	TRBV7-9	few	CASKFPGPVGELFF	TGTGCCAGCAAATTTCCAGGGCCGGTCGGGGAGCTGTTTTTT
-	TRBJ2-5	TRBV18	few	CASSPLTGSETQYF	TGTGCCAGCTCACCCCTAACAGGGTCAGAGACCCAGTACTTC
-	TRBJ1-1	TRBV11-2	-	CASRNYYTGMNTEAFF	TGTGCCAGCAGGAATTATTATACAGGGATGAACACTGAAGCTTTCTTT
-	TRBJ1-5	TRBV19	-	CASSTREGKRSNQPQHF	TGTGCCAGTAGTACCAGGGAGGGGAAAAGGAGCAATCAGCCCCAGCATTTT
-	TRBJ1-5	TRBV12-3/TRBV12-4	many	CASSPGRQPQHF	TGTGCCAGCAGTCCCGGTCGTCAGCCCCAGCATTTT
-	TRBJ2-3	TRBV6-5	many	CASSYAGATDTQYF	TGTGCCAGCAGTTATGCGGGGGCCACAGATACGCAGTATTTT
TRBD1	TRBJ2-3	TRBV19	-	CASRQGANLWVGTDTQYF	TGTGCCAGTAGGCAGGGGGCGAATCTTTGGGTCGGCACAGATACGCAGTATTTT
-	TRBJ2-1	TRBV14	-	CASSQVRYNEQFF	TGTGCCAGCAGCCAAGTTCGCTACAATGAGCAGTTCTTC
-	TRBJ2-7	TRBV2	-	CASRPANYEQYF	TGTGCCAGCAGACCAGCCAACTACGAGCAGTACTTC
-	TRBJ1-5	TRBV15	-	CATSSTNSNSNQPQHF	TGTGCCACCAGCAGTACGAATTCAAATAGCAATCAGCCCCAGCATTTT
-	TRBJ1-2	TRBV29-1	-	CSVGGLPGGGYTF	TGCAGCGTGGGGGGACTTCCTGGGGGAGGCTACACCTTC
TRBD2	TRBJ2-7	TRBV10-3	few	CAISVSIAGESYEQYF	TGTGCCATCAGTGTATCAATAGCGGGGGAATCATACGAGCAGTACTTC
TRBD1	TRBJ1-5	TRBV12-3/TRBV12-4	few	CASSPGQHNQPQHF	TGTGCCAGCAGTCCGGGACAGCACAATCAGCCCCAGCATTTT
-	TRBJ2-5	TRBV15	-	CATSKSSVGQETQYF	TGTGCCACCAGCAAGAGTTCGGTAGGGCAAGAGACCCAGTACTTC
-	TRBJ1-4	TRBV9	-	CASSVAGVTNEKLFF	TGTGCCAGCAGCGTAGCGGGGGTGACTAATGAAAAACTGTTTTTT
TRBD1	TRBJ1-2	TRBV25-1	-	CVSRGGPNYGYTF	TGTGTCAGCAGGGGGGGGCCTAACTATGGCTACACCTTC
-	TRBJ2-1	TRBV12-3/TRBV12-4	-	CASSRGRVEQFF	TGTGCCAGCAGTAGGGGACGGGTTGAGCAGTTCTTC
-	TRBJ1-2	TRBV12-3/TRBV12-4	-	CASSYPTQGIGYTF	TGTGCCAGCAGTTACCCGACCCAGGGGATCGGCTACACCTTC
TRBD1	TRBJ2-7	TRBV6-1	few	CASSEPDRVIWPSTSYEQYF	TGTGCCAGCAGTGAACCCGACAGGGTGATATGGCCTTCAACGTCCTACGAGCAGTACTTC
-	TRBJ2-5	TRBV7-6	many	CASSQGLSPRETQYF	TGTGCCAGTTCACAGGGATTATCTCCAAGGGAGACCCAGTACTTC
TRBD1	TRBJ2-7	TRBV5-4	-	CASSHRDRPIYEQYF	TGTGCCAGCAGCCACCGGGACAGGCCTATCTACGAGCAGTACTTC
TRBD1	TRBJ1-1	TRBV27	-	CASSSPGQGNAFF	TGTGCCAGCAGTTCCCCCGGACAGGGTAATGCTTTCTTT
-	TRBJ1-2	TRBV29-1	few	CSVEENYGYTF	TGCAGCGTTGAAGAAAACTATGGCTACACCTTC
TRBD1	TRBJ1-1	TRBV18	-	CASSPPGQGEAFF	TGTGCCAGCTCACCACCCGGACAGGGTGAAGCTTTCTTT
-	TRBJ1-6	TRBV6-5	few	CASSYSQGSNSPLHF	TGTGCCAGCAGTTACTCACAGGGTTCCAATTCACCCCTCCACTTT
TRBD1	TRBJ2-3	TRBV7-9	once	CASSPTGFTETQYF	TGTGCCAGCAGCCCGACAGGGTTCACAGAAACGCAGTATTTT
TRBD2	TRBJ2-1	TRBV6-5	once	CASTLLAGGPNEQFF	TGTGCCAGCACGCTGCTCGCGGGGGGGCCCAATGAGCAGTTCTTC
-	TRBJ2-2	TRBV7-9	many	CASSFLGTGELFF	TGTGCCAGCAGTTTTTTGGGCACCGGGGAGCTGTTTTTT
-	TRBJ2-2	TRBV5-6	few	CASSNAYWELFF	TGTGCCAGCAGCAACGCGTACTGGGAGCTGTTTTTT
-	TRBJ2-3	TRBV7-6	many	CASSLAGGQGDTQYF	TGTGCCAGCAGCTTAGCGGGGGGGCAAGGAGATACGCAGTATTTT
-	TRBJ1-2	TRBV9	-	CASSVGPGAPYGYTF	TGTGCCAGCAGCGTAGGTCCGGGGGCCCCCTATGGCTACACCTTC
TRBD1	TRBJ1-1	TRBV7-2	many	CASRDLGQGTEAFF	TGTGCCAGCAGGGACCTCGGACAGGGCACTGAAGCTTTCTTT
-	TRBJ2-4	TRBV19	few	CASSTLGVDIQYF	TGTGCCAGTAGTACCCTTGGGGTAGACATTCAGTACTTC
-	TRBJ2-1	TRBV5-1	-	CASSLGQTQFF	TGCGCCAGCAGCTTGGGACAGACCCAGTTCTTC
TRBD1	TRBJ1-5	TRBV12-5	-	CASQTGVNQPQHF	TGTGCTAGTCAAACAGGGGTCAATCAGCCCCAGCATTTT
-	TRBJ1-1	TRBV3-1	-	CASSPTGTMNTEAFF	TGTGCCAGCAGCCCCACAGGGACCATGAACACTGAAGCTTTCTTT
-	TRBJ2-7	TRBV6-1	many	CASSEWQAISYEQYF	TGTGCCAGCAGTGAATGGCAGGCGATTTCCTACGAGCAGTACTTC
-	TRBJ1-3	TRBV6-5	-	CASSRETNPDSGNTIYF	TGTGCCAGCAGCAGAGAGACAAATCCAGACTCTGGAAACACCATATATTTT
-	TRBJ2-2	TRBV11-2	-	CASSSENRVAGELFF	TGTGCCAGCAGCTCCGAAAACAGGGTAGCCGGGGAGCTGTTTTTT
-	TRBJ2-1	TRBV7-6	few	CASSPWGGLGSSYNEQFF	TGTGCCAGCAGCCCCTGGGGTGGGCTGGGGAGCTCCTACAATGAGCAGTTCTTC
-	TRBJ2-1	TRBV5-1	few	CASSYTGGIYNEQFF	TGCGCCAGCAGCTATACCGGGGGAATCTACAATGAGCAGTTCTTC
TRBD1	TRBJ2-1	TRBV7-9	-	CASSTGARSYNEQFF	TGTGCCAGCAGTACAGGGGCCCGCTCCTACAATGAGCAGTTCTTC
TRBD2	TRBJ2-3	TRBV28	-	CATGGDSLVDTQYF	TGTGCCACGGGGGGGGACTCCCTCGTAGATACGCAGTATTTT
-	TRBJ1-3	TRBV5-5	-	CASSSVGGLSGNTIYF	TGTGCCAGCAGCTCAGTGGGGGGCCTCTCTGGAAACACCATATATTTT
-	TRBJ2-4	TRBV7-2	many	CASSPTLSRGLAKNIQYF	TGTGCCAGCAGCCCAACCCTTTCCCGGGGTTTAGCCAAAAACATTCAGTACTTC
-	TRBJ2-3	TRBV13	few	CASSLLGEFTDTQYF	TGTGCCAGCAGCTTACTCGGGGAATTCACAGATACGCAGTATTTT
TRBD1	TRBJ2-3	TRBV27	-	CASRTGQADTQYF	TGTGCCAGCCGGACAGGGCAGGCAGATACGCAGTATTTT
-	TRBJ2-7	TRBV6-2/TRBV6-3	-	CASGTGTGEQYF	TGTGCGTCCGGGACCGGGACCGGTGAGCAGTACTTC
-	TRBJ1-4	TRBV7-6	many	CASSLGREKLFF	TGTGCCAGCAGCTTAGGAAGGGAAAAACTGTTTTTT
-	TRBJ2-5	TRBV4-1	few	CASSQEGTVSAETQYF	TGCGCCAGCAGCCAAGAGGGGACCGTCTCAGCAGAGACCCAGTACTTC
-	TRBJ2-7	TRBV5-6	many	CASSLEGDREQYF	TGTGCCAGCAGCTTGGAAGGGGACCGCGAGCAGTACTTC
-	TRBJ2-2	TRBV27	-	CAIVQNTGELFF	TGTGCCATCGTACAGAACACCGGGGAGCTGTTTTTT
-	TRBJ2-5	TRBV12-3/TRBV12-4	few	CASSLVSQQETQYF	TGTGCCAGCAGTTTAGTGTCACAACAAGAGACCCAGTACTTC